This T cell receptor (beta chain) originates from a study of T cell changes during pregnancy in multiple sclerosis (dated by TCRdb to about 2019). In the study overall: In women with multiple sclerosis, the researchers looked at how the T cell repertoire shifted as pregnancy progressed.

Libraries came from the immunoSEQ multiplex PCR assay. TCRdb limited this immuneACCESS table to in-frame rearrangements with V and J called. A share of clones is missing; checked studies link under half to unresolved V genes, and the rest is unexplained. Here the sample has about 110,000 clones; about 90% occur a single time. The ten largest clones capture 1.6% of the sample. From a lookup of the germline V gene, CDR1 and CDR2 are SGDLS and YYNGEE. V loses 4 bases at its end and J loses 1 base; junction bases beyond the gene matches: 2. The CDR3 holds 15 amino acids from the cysteine to the phenylalanine. Only CDR3 DNA remains: 45 bases, in frame from the first base. Turning to this clone: Its recognized antigen is unknown. No base quality values were provided; no much bigger clone lies one nucleotide off.

The sequence is built from TRBV9 and TRBJ2-2, and 9 junctional nucleotides match TRBD1. The sequencing used peripheral blood, collected before pregnancy. The sequence was obtained from a female donor with multiple sclerosis, enrolled in a pregnancy study. The CDR3 is CASSPGQGNTGELFF. DNA sequence: TGTGCCAGCAGCCCGGGACAGGGGAACACCGGGGAGCTGTTTTTT.